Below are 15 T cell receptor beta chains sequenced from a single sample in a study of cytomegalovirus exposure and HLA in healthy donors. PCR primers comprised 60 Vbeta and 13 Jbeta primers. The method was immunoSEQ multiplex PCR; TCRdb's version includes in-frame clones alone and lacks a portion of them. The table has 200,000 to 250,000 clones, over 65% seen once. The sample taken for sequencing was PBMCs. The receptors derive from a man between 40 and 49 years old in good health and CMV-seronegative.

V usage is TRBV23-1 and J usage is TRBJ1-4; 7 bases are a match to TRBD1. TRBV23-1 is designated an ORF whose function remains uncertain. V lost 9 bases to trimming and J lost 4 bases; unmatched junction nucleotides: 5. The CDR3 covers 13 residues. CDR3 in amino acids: CAREGTDNEKLFF. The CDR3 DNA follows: TGCGCCAGAGAGGGGACAGATAATGAAAAACTGTTTTTT.

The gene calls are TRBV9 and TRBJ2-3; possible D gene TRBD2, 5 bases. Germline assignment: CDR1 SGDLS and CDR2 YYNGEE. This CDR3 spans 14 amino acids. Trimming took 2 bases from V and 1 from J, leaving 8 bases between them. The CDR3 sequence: CASSVGVGTDTQYF. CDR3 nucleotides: TGTGCCAGCAGCGTCGGGGTTGGCACAGATACGCAGTATTTT.

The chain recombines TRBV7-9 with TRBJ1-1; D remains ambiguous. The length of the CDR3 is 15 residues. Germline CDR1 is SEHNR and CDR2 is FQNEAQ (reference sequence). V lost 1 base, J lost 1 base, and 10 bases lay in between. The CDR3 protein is CASSLGFQENTEAFF. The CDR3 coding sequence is TGTGCCAGCAGCTTAGGCTTTCAGGAGAACACTGAAGCTTTCTTT.

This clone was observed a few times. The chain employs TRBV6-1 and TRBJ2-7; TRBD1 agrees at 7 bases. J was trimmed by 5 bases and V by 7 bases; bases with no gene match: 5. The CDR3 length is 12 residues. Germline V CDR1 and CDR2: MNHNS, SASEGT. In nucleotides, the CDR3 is TGTGCCAGCATACAGGGGCGGAACGAGCAGTACTTC. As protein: CASIQGRNEQYF.

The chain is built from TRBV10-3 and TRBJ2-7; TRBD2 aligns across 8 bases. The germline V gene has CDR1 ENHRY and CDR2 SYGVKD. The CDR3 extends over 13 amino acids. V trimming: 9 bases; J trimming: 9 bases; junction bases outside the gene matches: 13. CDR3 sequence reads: CAISREPAGGQYF. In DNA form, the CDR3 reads TGTGCCATTTCGAGGGAGCCGGCGGGGGGGCAGTACTTC.

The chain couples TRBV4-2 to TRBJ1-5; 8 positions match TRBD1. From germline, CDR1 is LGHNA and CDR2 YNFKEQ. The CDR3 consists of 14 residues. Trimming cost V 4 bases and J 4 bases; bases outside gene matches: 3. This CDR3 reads CASSPQGGNQPQHF. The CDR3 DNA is TGTGCCAGCAGCCCACAGGGGGGGAATCAGCCCCAGCATTTT.

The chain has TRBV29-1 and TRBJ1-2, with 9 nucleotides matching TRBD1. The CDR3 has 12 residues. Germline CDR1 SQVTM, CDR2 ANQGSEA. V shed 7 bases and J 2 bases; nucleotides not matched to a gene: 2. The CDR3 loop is CSADRGNYGYTF. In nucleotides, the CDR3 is TGCAGCGCGGACAGGGGAAACTATGGCTACACCTTC.

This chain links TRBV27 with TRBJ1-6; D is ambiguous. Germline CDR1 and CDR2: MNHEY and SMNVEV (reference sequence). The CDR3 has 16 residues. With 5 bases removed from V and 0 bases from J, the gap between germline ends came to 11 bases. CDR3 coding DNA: TGTGCCAGCAGTCCCAGGCGCCGCTCCTATAATTCACCCCTCCACTTT. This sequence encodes CASSPRRRSYNSPLHF.

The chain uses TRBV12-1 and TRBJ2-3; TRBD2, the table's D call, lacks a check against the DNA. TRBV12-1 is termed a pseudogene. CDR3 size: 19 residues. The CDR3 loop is CASSFARPSGGALADTQYF. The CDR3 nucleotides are TGTGCCAGCAGCTTTGCGCGGCCTAGCGGGGGGGCCTTGGCAGATACGCAGTATTTT.

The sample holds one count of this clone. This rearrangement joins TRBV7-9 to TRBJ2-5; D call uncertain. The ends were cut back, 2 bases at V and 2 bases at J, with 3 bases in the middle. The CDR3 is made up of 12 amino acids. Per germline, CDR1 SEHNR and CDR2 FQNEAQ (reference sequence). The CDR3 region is CASSLYQETQYF. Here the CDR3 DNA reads TGTGCCAGCAGCTTATATCAAGAGACCCAGTACTTC.

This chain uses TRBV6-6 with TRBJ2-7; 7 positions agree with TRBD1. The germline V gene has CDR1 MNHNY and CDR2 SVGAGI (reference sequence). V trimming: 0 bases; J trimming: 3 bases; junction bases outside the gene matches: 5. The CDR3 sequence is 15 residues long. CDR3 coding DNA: TGTGCCAGCAGTTACTCCCCGACAGGGAACTACGAGCAGTACTTC. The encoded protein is CASSYSPTGNYEQYF.

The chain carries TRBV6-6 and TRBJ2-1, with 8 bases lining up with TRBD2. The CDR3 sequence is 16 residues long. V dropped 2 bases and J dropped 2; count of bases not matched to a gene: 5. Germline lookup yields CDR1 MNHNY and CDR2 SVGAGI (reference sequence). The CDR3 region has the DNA TGTGCCAGCAGTTACGATTGGGGACTAGCCTACAATGAGCAGTTCTTC. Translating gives CASSYDWGLAYNEQFF.

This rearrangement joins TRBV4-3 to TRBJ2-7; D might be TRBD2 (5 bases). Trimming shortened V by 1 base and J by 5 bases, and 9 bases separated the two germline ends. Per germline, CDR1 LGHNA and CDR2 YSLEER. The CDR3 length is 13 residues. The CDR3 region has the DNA TGCGCCAGCAGCCAAGTTTCGGGAAACGAGCAGTACTTC. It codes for CASSQVSGNEQYF.

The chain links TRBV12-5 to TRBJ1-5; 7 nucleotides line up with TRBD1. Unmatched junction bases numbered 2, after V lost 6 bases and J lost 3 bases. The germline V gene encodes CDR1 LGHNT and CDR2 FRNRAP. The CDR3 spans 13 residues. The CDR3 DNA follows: TGTGCTAGTGGGGGGACAGCCAATCAGCCCCAGCATTTT. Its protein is CASGGTANQPQHF.

CDR3 nucleotide sequence: TGTGCCAGCAGTGCGCCTAGCTCCCCCCGGGGGACCCAGTACTTC. Translating it yields CASSAPSSPRGTQYF. The chain employs TRBV6-1 and TRBJ2-5, with TRBD2 as a possible D gene (5 bases). V was pared by 4 bases and J by 7 bases, with 19 bases between. Germline CDR1 and CDR2: MNHNS and SASEGT. The CDR3 runs 15 residues.